Listed below are T cell receptor beta chains from one sample, sequenced in a study of identical twins. One entry per CDR3 protein results from TCRdb running MiXCR on the 5' RACE reads. Seen here are about 190,000 distinct CDR3 sequences, approximately 15% observed once, and the top ten hold 35% to 50%. These data were also reused for a study on T cells expressing NK-cell markers.

Input material: CD8+ T cells sorted from blood. These TCRs come from a woman aged 18 to 35 in good health. The CDR3 runs from the conserved cysteine through the conserved F or W. The D gene is left open where the match is weak. Size tells how often a clone was seen (once, few, many) or the class of an expanded clone, and some rows leave it out.

cdr3_nt | cdr3_aa | j_call | v_call | d_call | clone_size
TGCGCCAGCAGCCTGACAGGGAGCCAAGAGACCCAGTACTTC | CASSLTGSQETQYF | TRBJ2-5 | TRBV10-2 | TRBD1 | many
TGCGCCAGCAGCCCAGGACAGGGGGTCATAGAGACCCAGTACTTC | CASSPGQGVIETQYF | TRBJ2-5 | TRBV5-1 | TRBD1 | NA
TGCAGCGTTGAGGATCAGCGATCCTATGGCTACACCTTC | CSVEDQRSYGYTF | TRBJ1-2 | TRBV29-1 | NA | few
TGTGCCAGCAGTGAGGTTTTACCCAAAAACATTCAGTACTTC | CASSEVLPKNIQYF | TRBJ2-4 | TRBV2 | NA | few
TGTGCCAGCAGCTGGGGTGTGGGGGAGGGCACTGAAGCTTTCTTT | CASSWGVGEGTEAFF | TRBJ1-1 | TRBV5-6 | NA | NA
TGTGCCACCAGCAGTGACTTAGCCAAGGGAGAGTGGGACACCGGGGAGCTGTTTTTT | CATSSDLAKGEWDTGELFF | TRBJ2-2 | TRBV15 | NA | NA
TGTGCCAGCAGCTTTCCTAGCAGCCAAGAGACCCAGTACTTC | CASSFPSSQETQYF | TRBJ2-5 | TRBV7-9 | NA | NA
TGTGCCAGCAGCCCAGGGTTCACGGGCACTGAAGCTTTCTTT | CASSPGFTGTEAFF | TRBJ1-1 | TRBV3-1 | NA | few
TGTGCCAGCAGCTGGGGTTTCACTGAAGCTTTCTTT | CASSWGFTEAFF | TRBJ1-1 | TRBV5-6 | NA | NA
TGTGCCAGCAGCCAAGCCTTGCACAATGAGCAGTTCTTC | CASSQALHNEQFF | TRBJ2-1 | TRBV3-1 | NA | NA
TGTGCCAGCAGCTTAGGGACAGGGGAGACAGATACGCAGTATTTT | CASSLGTGETDTQYF | TRBJ2-3 | TRBV11-3 | TRBD1 | few
TGCAGTGCTAGAGGAGCGGATTACGAGCAGTACTTC | CSARGADYEQYF | TRBJ2-7 | TRBV20-1 | NA | NA
TGTGCCAGCAGCTTAGGCCAGATGACTTATGGCTACACCTTC | CASSLGQMTYGYTF | TRBJ1-2 | TRBV13 | NA | NA
TGCGCCAGCAGCGATAACAGGGTCGGGAACACTGAAGCTTTCTTT | CASSDNRVGNTEAFF | TRBJ1-1 | TRBV5-1 | NA | few
TGTGCCAGCAGCCAAACAGGGCAGAACACTGAAGCTTTCTTT | CASSQTGQNTEAFF | TRBJ1-1 | TRBV3-1 | NA | few
TGCGCCAGCAGCCATACGACAGGGACGAGCACCGGGGAGCTGTTTTTT | CASSHTTGTSTGELFF | TRBJ2-2 | TRBV4-3 | TRBD1 | few
TGCAGCGTTGTACTCGGACAGGTCTCCTACGAGCAGTACTTC | CSVVLGQVSYEQYF | TRBJ2-7 | TRBV29-1 | TRBD1 | NA
TGTGCCAGCAGCGTAGCGGGGGGAGACACAGATACGCAGTATTTT | CASSVAGGDTDTQYF | TRBJ2-3 | TRBV9 | TRBD2 | NA
TGTGCCAGCAGCCGCACGACTAGCGGGAGGGTCAATGAGCAGTTCTTC | CASSRTTSGRVNEQFF | TRBJ2-1 | TRBV14 | TRBD2 | NA
TGTGCCAGCAGTAGGCCTCCGGACAGGGTCGGATACGAGCAGTACTTC | CASSRPPDRVGYEQYF | TRBJ2-7 | TRBV7-9 | TRBD1 | few
TGTGCCAGCACCGGGTTGCAAGAGACCCAGTACTTC | CASTGLQETQYF | TRBJ2-5 | TRBV7-9 | NA | few
TGCAGTGCTAGAAAGACTAGCGGGGGCCCGAGGGGCACAGATACGCAGTATTTT | CSARKTSGGPRGTDTQYF | TRBJ2-3 | TRBV20-1 | TRBD2 | NA
TGCAGCGTACAGGGCGGGAACACTGAAGCTTTCTTT | CSVQGGNTEAFF | TRBJ1-1 | TRBV29-1 | NA | NA
TGTGCCAGTAGTATGATTAGCGGGGGCACAGATACGCAGTATTTT | CASSMISGGTDTQYF | TRBJ2-3 | TRBV19 | TRBD2 | NA
TGTGCCAGCAGCTTAGCTTACGGGGGGCGACCTAATGAGCAGTTCTTC | CASSLAYGGRPNEQFF | TRBJ2-1 | TRBV7-8 | NA | few
TGCGCCAGCAGCTCAGACTCCATCGAGCAGTACTTC | CASSSDSIEQYF | TRBJ2-7 | TRBV5-1 | NA | NA
TGTGCCAGCAGTCCCCGACGGGTCGTGAACACCGGGGAGCTGTTTTTT | CASSPRRVVNTGELFF | TRBJ2-2 | TRBV12-3/TRBV12-4 | NA | NA
TGTGCCAGCAGCTCCCCAGGGAGTCGGAACACCGGGGAGCTGTTTTTT | CASSSPGSRNTGELFF | TRBJ2-2 | TRBV7-6 | NA | few
TGTGCCAGCAGCAAAACTTGGACAGAAGTCCACTTT | CASSKTWTEVHF | TRBJ1-6 | TRBV7-8 | NA | few
TGTGCCAGCAGCCAACGGACGACTAGCGGACCACCCTTGCCTAGAGAGCAGTACTTC | CASSQRTTSGPPLPREQYF | TRBJ2-7 | TRBV4-2 | TRBD2 | few
TGTGCCAGCAAAGTGGGGGAAAGAGGGGCCAACGTCCTGACTTTC | CASKVGERGANVLTF | TRBJ2-6 | TRBV12-3/TRBV12-4 | NA | few
TGTGCCAGCAGCCCCCGCACGGTGTCTTGGGGCGAGCAGTACTTC | CASSPRTVSWGEQYF | TRBJ2-7 | TRBV3-1 | NA | NA
TGTGCCAGCAGTTACGAAGGGACTCACCCCGGGGAGCTGTTTTTT | CASSYEGTHPGELFF | TRBJ2-2 | TRBV6-5 | NA | NA
TGTGCCAGCAGCCTCCGAGGGGACAGGGGTAGCTCCTACGAGCAGTACTTC | CASSLRGDRGSSYEQYF | TRBJ2-7 | TRBV7-9 | TRBD1 | NA
TGTGCCAGCAGTTATGGGACTAGTTTGGTTGAGCAGTTCTTC | CASSYGTSLVEQFF | TRBJ2-1 | TRBV12-3/TRBV12-4 | TRBD2 | many
TGTGCCAGCACCCCCCTCCCGGGATCTGGGGCCAACGTCCTGACTTTC | CASTPLPGSGANVLTF | TRBJ2-6 | TRBV27 | NA | NA
TGTGCCAGCAGCTGGGGACGGGGAGACTACGAGCAGTACTTC | CASSWGRGDYEQYF | TRBJ2-7 | TRBV5-6 | NA | NA